These 17 T cell receptor beta chains share one sample of origin, sequenced in a study of CD4+ T cells in melanoma (dated by TCRdb to the early 2020s). To prepare the library, the immunoSEQ multiplex PCR assay was applied. Sourced from immuneACCESS, this table was stored by TCRdb with only in-frame sequences that have V and J called. A share of the clones is absent; for the studies checked, an unresolved V gene accounts for under half, and the remainder has no known explanation. For this sample there are 120,000 to 150,000 clones; around nine tenths appear just once. The ten most abundant clones make up about 1.5% of the sample. The receptors originated from a human donor with melanoma.

This chain connects TRBV6-6 to TRBJ1-1; no clear D. Germline CDR1 and CDR2: MNHNY and SVGAGI (reference sequence). With 3 bases removed from V and 4 bases from J, the gap between germline ends came to 12 bases. CDR3 length equals 14 residues. For the CDR3, the DNA is TGTGCCAGCAGTTATAACGGCAGTCCCACTGAAGCTTTCTTT. It codes for CASSYNGSPTEAFF.

The chain carries TRBV5-4 and TRBJ1-2; D might be TRBD1 (6 bases). The V end was cut by 3 bases, the J end by 8 bases, with 17 bases between. The length of the CDR3 is 14 residues. The germline CDR1 and CDR2 sequences are SGHNT and YYREEE (reference sequence). CDR3 loop: CASSSPSYRDGYTF. As DNA, the CDR3 is TGTGCCAGCAGCTCCCCCAGTTACAGGGACGGCTACACCTTC.

V usage is TRBV5-1 and J usage is TRBJ1-2; D may be TRBD1 (5 bases). The germline V gene encodes CDR1 SGHRS and CDR2 YFSETQ. There are 16 residues in the CDR3. Between the trimmed V and J ends, which lost 5 bases and 4 bases, there was a span of 21 bases. The DNA for the CDR3 is TGCGCCAGCAGTACTACCCCAGGGAAGCAATCCTATGGCTACACCTTC. This codes for CASSTTPGKQSYGYTF.

The chain uses TRBV15 and TRBJ1-2; D call uncertain. CDR1 LNHNV and CDR2 YYDKDF come from the germline V gene (reference sequence). Trimming left V 1 base short and J 4 bases short, with 13 bases between. CDR3 length equals 15 residues. The CDR3 DNA is TGTGCCACCAGCAGAGTAAGGGCGTCGGGCTATGGCTACACCTTC. It codes for CATSRVRASGYGYTF.

V usage is TRBV19 and J usage is TRBJ1-4; tentative D call: TRBD1 (5 bases). Germline V gene sequence: CDR1 LNHDA, CDR2 SQIVND (reference sequence). V was pared by 4 bases and J by 6 bases, with 15 bases between. The CDR3 consists of 15 residues. CDR3 region: CASSTRWRDDEKLFF. CDR3 sequence (DNA): TGTGCCAGTAGTACCCGGTGGAGGGACGATGAAAAACTGTTTTTT.

The chain recombines TRBV5-1 with TRBJ2-7, with TRBD2 matching 7 bases. CDR3 length: 14 residues. Per the germline V gene, CDR1 is SGHRS and CDR2 is YFSETQ. V gave up 4 bases and J gave up 3 bases; unmatched junction bases: 7. As DNA, the CDR3 is TGCGCCAGCAGCCTCACGGCGGGGGTCTACGAGCAGTACTTC. Protein sequence: CASSLTAGVYEQYF. The whole variable domain, filled in from reference TRBV5-1 and TRBJ2-7, reads KAGVTQTPRYLIKTRGQQVTLSCSPISGHRSVSWYQQTPGQGLQFLFEYFSETQRNKGNFPGRFSGRQFSNSRSEMNVSTLELGDSALYLCASSLTAGVYEQYFGPGTRLTVT.

This rearrangement joins TRBV10-1 to TRBJ2-3, with TRBD2 matching over 11 bases. V trimming: 8 bases; J trimming: 4 bases; junction bases outside the gene matches: 5. In germline, CDR1 is WNHNN, CDR2 SYGVQD (reference sequence). This CDR3 is 14 amino acids long. CDR3 residues: CASGPGLAADTQYF. The CDR3 DNA reads TGCGCCAGCGGGCCGGGACTAGCGGCAGATACGCAGTATTTT.

The V call is TRBV7-9, the J call TRBJ2-2; 10 positions match TRBD1. Germline CDR1 is SEHNR and CDR2 is FQNEAQ (reference sequence). The CDR3 is 16 amino acids. Unmatched junction bases numbered 6, after V lost 5 bases and J lost 3 bases. CDR3 region: CASSPDRGPDTGELFF. DNA for the CDR3: TGTGCCAGCAGCCCCGACAGGGGGCCGGACACCGGGGAGCTGTTTTTT. Combining the CDR3 with reference TRBV7-9 and TRBJ2-2 gives the whole variable domain DTGVSQNPRHKITKRGQNVTFRCDPISEHNRLYWYRQTLGQGPEFLTYFQNEAQLEKSRLLSDRFSAERPKGSFSTLEIQRTEQGDSAMYLCASSPDRGPDTGELFFGEGSRLTVL.

The chain couples TRBV6-5 to TRBJ1-5; weak D call: TRBD1 (6 bases). The CDR3 length is 11 residues. Germline-derived CDR1 and CDR2 are MNHEY and SVGAGI. Trimming cost V 8 bases and J 9 bases, with 11 bases left between them. CDR3 in amino acids: CASQGGGPQHF. For the CDR3, the DNA is TGTGCCAGCCAAGGGGGAGGGCCCCAGCATTTT.

J is TRBJ2-5 and V is TRBV15, with TRBD1 as a possible D gene (5 bases). The CDR3 length is 14 residues. Trimming cost V 4 bases and J 2 bases, with 11 bases left between them. CDR1 and CDR2 from the germline V gene are LNHNV and YYDKDF (reference sequence). DNA for the CDR3: TGTGCCACCAGCACCAGACAGACTCAAGAGACCCAGTACTTC. Its translation is CATSTRQTQETQYF.

V and J are TRBV27 and TRBJ2-7; 9 bases agree with TRBD1. CDR3 length: 15 residues. Losses at the gene ends were 4 bases for V and 5 bases for J; bases not matched to a gene: 9. Germline values: CDR1 MNHEY, CDR2 SMNVEV (reference sequence). CDR3 in DNA: TGTGCCAGCAGTTCTATACAGGGGGCGCCGGACGAGCAGTACTTC. Its protein is CASSSIQGAPDEQYF.

This chain joins TRBV7-8 and TRBJ1-3; 9 bases align to TRBD1. CDR3 length: 15 residues. Germline V lookup: CDR1 SGHVS, CDR2 FQNEAQ. V was pared by 5 bases and J by 1 base, with 3 bases of the junction left unmatched. The CDR3 spells CASSPQGASGNTIYF. CDR3 sequence (DNA): TGTGCCAGCAGCCCACAGGGGGCTTCTGGAAACACCATATATTTT.

The chain combines TRBV7-2 with TRBJ2-3; 12 bases map to TRBD2. This CDR3 region has 17 residues. The germline CDR1 and CDR2 sequences are SGHTA and FQGNSA. V shed 3 bases, J shed 2 bases, and the junction held 6 bases outside the gene matches. The DNA for the CDR3 is TGTGCCAGCAGCTTTAGGGCTAGCGGGGGGGTCACAGATACGCAGTATTTT. This sequence encodes CASSFRASGGVTDTQYF.

This clone showed up just once. This chain joins TRBV21-1 and TRBJ2-3; the table's D call TRBD1 went unverified against the DNA. TRBV21-1 is designated a pseudogene. CDR3 length: 14 amino acids. As DNA, the CDR3 is TGTGCCAGCAGCAACCGGGACAGGGGGGATACGCAGTATTTT. Its protein is CASSNRDRGDTQYF.

The V gene is TRBV18, the J gene TRBJ1-5, with TRBD1 matching over 8 bases. The trim removed 8 bases at V and 3 bases at J, leaving 6 bases unmatched. The germline gives CDR1 KGHSH, CDR2 LQKENI. The CDR3 totals 14 residues. DNA of the CDR3: TGTGCCAGCAGTGGGACAGGCTTCAATCAGCCCCAGCATTTT. It translates to CASSGTGFNQPQHF.

The gene calls are TRBV6-1 and TRBJ1-5; possible D gene TRBD1, 6 bases. CDR1 and CDR2 (germline): MNHNS, SASEGT. V was trimmed by 7 bases and J by 6 bases, leaving 16 bases between them. The CDR3 extends over 14 amino acids. DNA of the CDR3: TGTGCCAGCACCCAAGGGGGAGTGAGTCAGCCCCAGCATTTT. Translating it yields CASTQGGVSQPQHF.

The chain has TRBV9 and TRBJ1-3; D possibly corresponds to TRBD1 (6 bases). This CDR3 comprises 14 residues. Germline CDR1 is SGDLS and CDR2 is YYNGEE. The germline V and J ends were trimmed by 4 bases and 3 bases, with 11 bases remaining between them. Here the CDR3 reads CASSPTGNGNTIYF. In DNA, the CDR3 is TGTGCCAGCAGCCCCACAGGGAATGGAAACACCATATATTTT.